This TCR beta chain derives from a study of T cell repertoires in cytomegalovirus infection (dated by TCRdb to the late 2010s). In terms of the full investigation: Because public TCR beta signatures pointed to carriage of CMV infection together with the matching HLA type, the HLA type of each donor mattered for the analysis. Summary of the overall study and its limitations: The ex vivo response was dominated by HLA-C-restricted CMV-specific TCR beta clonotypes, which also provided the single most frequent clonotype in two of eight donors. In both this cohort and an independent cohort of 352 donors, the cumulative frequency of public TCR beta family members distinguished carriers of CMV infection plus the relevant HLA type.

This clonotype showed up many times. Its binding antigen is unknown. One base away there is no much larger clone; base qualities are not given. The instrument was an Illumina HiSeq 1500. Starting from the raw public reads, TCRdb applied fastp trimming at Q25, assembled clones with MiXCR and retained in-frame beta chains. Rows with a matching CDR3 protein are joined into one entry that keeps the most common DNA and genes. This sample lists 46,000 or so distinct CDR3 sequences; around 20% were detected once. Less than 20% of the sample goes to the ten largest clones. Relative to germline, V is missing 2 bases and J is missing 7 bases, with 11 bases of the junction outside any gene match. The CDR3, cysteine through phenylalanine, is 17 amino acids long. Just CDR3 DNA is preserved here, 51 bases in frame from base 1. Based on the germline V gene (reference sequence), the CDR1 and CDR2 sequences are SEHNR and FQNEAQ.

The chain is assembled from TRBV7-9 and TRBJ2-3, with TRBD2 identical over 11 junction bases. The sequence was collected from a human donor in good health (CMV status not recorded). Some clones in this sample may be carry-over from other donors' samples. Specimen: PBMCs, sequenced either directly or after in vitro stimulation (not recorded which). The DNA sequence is TGTGCCAGCAGCTTAACCGGGACTAGCGGTCTAGCTCATACGCAGTATTTT. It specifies CASSLTGTSGLAHTQYF.